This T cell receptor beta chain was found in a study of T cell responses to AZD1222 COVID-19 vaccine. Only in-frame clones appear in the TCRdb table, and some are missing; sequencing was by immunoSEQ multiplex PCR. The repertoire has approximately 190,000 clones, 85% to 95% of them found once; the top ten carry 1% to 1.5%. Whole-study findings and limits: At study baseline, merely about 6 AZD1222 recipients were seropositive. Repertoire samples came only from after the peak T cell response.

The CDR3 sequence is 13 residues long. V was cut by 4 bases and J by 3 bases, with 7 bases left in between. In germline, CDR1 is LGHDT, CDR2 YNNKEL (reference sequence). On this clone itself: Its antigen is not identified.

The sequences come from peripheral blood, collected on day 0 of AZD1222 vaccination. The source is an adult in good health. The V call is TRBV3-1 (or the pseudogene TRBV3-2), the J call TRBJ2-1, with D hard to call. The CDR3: CASSPNVYNEQFF. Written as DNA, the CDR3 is TGTGCCAGCAGCCCCAATGTCTACAATGAGCAGTTCTTC.